The present TCR beta chain was sequenced within a study of T cell repertoires in cytomegalovirus infection. On this clonotype: Its antigen is still unknown. The junction departs from the called germline gene at one end, perhaps through a read error.

The CDR3 is 12 residues long. Per the germline V gene, CDR1 is SNHLY and CDR2 is FYNNEI. TCRdb redid the calling of the reads with MiXCR, one entry per CDR3 protein. Found here are approximately 910,000 distinct CDR3 sequences, under 40% of them singletons; the top ten hold about an eighth. The chain combines TRBV2 with TRBJ2-1, with D perhaps matching TRBD2 (7 bases). Sequencing was performed on cultured CD8+ T cells from PBMCs, taken from culture after CMV antigen stimulation. This receptor was taken from a human donor in good health (CMV status not recorded). Some clones in this sample may be carry-over from other donors' samples. The CDR3 spells CVSKGGRYEQFF. The CDR3 DNA follows: TGTGTCAGCAAGGGGGGGAGATATGAGCAGTTCTTC.